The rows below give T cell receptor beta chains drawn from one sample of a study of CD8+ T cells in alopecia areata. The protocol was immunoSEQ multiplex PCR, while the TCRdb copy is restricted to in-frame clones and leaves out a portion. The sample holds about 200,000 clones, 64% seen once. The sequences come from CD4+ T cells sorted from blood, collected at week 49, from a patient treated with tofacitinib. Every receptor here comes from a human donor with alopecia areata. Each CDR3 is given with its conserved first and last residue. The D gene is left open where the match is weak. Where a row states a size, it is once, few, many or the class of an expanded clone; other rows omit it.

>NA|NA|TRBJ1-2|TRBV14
TGTGCCAGCAGGTCCGGGACGGGCCCGGGCTACACCTTC
CASRSGTGPGYTF
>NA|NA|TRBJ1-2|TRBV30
TGTGCCTGGAGTGTACGTCAGGGGTTTAGTGGCTACACCTTC
CAWSVRQGFSGYTF
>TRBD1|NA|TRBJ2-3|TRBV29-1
TGCAGCGTTGAAGACGAATGGGACAGCCTCACAGATACGCAGTATTTT
CSVEDEWDSLTDTQYF
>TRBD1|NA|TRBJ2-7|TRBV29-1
TGCAGCGTTGTTCTCGGGACAGGGTATCACGAGCAGTACTTC
CSVVLGTGYHEQYF
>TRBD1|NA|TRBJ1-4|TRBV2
TGTGCCAGCAGTGATGTGGGACAGGGAAATGAAAAACTGTTTTTT
CASSDVGQGNEKLFF
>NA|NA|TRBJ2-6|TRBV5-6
TGTGCCAGCAGCTTGACAGGGTCTGGGGCCAACGTCCTGACTTTC
CASSLTGSGANVLTF
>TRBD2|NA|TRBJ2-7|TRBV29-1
TGCAGCGTTGGCCGAGCGGGGGGAATCTACGAGCAGTACTTC
CSVGRAGGIYEQYF
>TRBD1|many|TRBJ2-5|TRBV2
TGTGCCAGCAGTGAAGCGCTCCACAGGGGGCGGCAAGAGACCCAGTACTTC
CASSEALHRGRQETQYF
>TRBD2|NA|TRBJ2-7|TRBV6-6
TGTGCCAGCAGTTTCGAGCGGGGCTCCTACGAGCAGTACTTC
CASSFERGSYEQYF
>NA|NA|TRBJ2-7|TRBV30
TGTGCCTGGAGTCTAGGGGCCTCCTACGAGCAGTACTTC
CAWSLGASYEQYF
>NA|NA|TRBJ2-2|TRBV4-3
TGCGCCAGCAGCCGCCTTACCGGGGAGCTGTTTTTT
CASSRLTGELFF
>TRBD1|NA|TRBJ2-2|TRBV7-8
TGTGCCAGCAGCCCCAGGGGGCAGGGGGAGCTGTTTTTT
CASSPRGQGELFF
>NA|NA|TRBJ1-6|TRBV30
TGTGCCTGGAGCCCCGGGGCGTCACCCCTCCACTTT
CAWSPGASPLHF
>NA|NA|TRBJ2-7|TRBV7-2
TGTGCCAGCAGCCTATCCTACGAGCAGTACTTC
CASSLSYEQYF
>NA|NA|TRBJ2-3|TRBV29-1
TGCAGCGTACCTAGGACAGATACGCAGTATTTT
CSVPRTDTQYF
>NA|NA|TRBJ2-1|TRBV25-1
TGTGCCAGCAGGGCCGGTTCCTACAATGAGCAGTTCTTC
CASRAGSYNEQFF
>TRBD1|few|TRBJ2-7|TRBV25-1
TGTGCCAGCAAGGGACAGGGGATCGGCGAGCAGTACTTC
CASKGQGIGEQYF
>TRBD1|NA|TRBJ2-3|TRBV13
TGTGCCAGCAGCTCCAGTGGGGCAGGGGGAACAGATACGCAGTATTTT
CASSSSGAGGTDTQYF
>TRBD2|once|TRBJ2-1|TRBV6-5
TGTGCCAGCAGTTCCGGCAGGACTAGCTCCTACAATGAGCAGTTCTTC
CASSSGRTSSYNEQFF
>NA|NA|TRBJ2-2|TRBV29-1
TGCAGCGTTCGGACTGTAACCGGGGAGCTGTTTTTT
CSVRTVTGELFF
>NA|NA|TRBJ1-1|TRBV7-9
TGTGCCAGCAGCTTAGGTCAGGGGAACACTGAAGCTTTCTTT
CASSLGQGNTEAFF
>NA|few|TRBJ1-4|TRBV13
TGTGCCAGCAGCTTAAAAACAACTAATGAAAAACTGTTTTTT
CASSLKTTNEKLFF
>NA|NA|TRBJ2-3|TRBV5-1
TGCGCCAGCAGGCTTGGATCGGGACAACTCACAGATACGCAGTATTTT
CASRLGSGQLTDTQYF
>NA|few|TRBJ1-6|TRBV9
TGTGCCAGCAGCGTAGGGGAGGGAAATTCACCCCTCCACTTT
CASSVGEGNSPLHF
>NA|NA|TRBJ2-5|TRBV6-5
TGTGCCAGCAGTTACTTAGAGACCCAGTACTTC
CASSYLETQYF
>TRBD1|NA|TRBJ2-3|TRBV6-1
TGTGCCAGCAGTGATCCCGACAGGGGGCGGACAGATACGCAGTATTTT
CASSDPDRGRTDTQYF
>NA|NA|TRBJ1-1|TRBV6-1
TGTGCCAGCCATCTGGAGCTGAACACTGAAGCTTTCTTT
CASHLELNTEAFF
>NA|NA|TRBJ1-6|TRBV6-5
TGTGCCAGCAGTTACAGGGACAATTCTTCACCCCTCCACTTT
CASSYRDNSSPLHF
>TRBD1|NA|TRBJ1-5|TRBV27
TGTGCCAGCAGTCTGCGACAGGGAGGTCAGCCCCAGCATTTT
CASSLRQGGQPQHF
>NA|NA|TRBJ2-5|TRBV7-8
TGTGCCAGCAGCTTGCTTGAAGAGACCCAGTACTTC
CASSLLEETQYF
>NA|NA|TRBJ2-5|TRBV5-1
TGCGCCAGCAGCTTTATAGGGGCTTACCAAGAGACCCAGTACTTC
CASSFIGAYQETQYF
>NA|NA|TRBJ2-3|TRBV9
TGTGCCAGCAGCACCGCAGATACGCAGTATTTT
CASSTADTQYF
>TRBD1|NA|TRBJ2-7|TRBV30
TGTGCCTGCAGGGGGTCAGTAAGCGAGCAGTACTTC
CACRGSVSEQYF
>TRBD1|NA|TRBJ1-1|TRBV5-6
TGTGCCAGCAGCTTTAGGACAGGGAGAAGAACTGAAGCTTTCTTT
CASSFRTGRRTEAFF
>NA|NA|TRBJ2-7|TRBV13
TGTGCCAGCAGCCCCGGGATAGGAGCCATCCGCGAGCAGTACTTC
CASSPGIGAIREQYF
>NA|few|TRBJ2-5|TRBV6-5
TGTGCCAGCAGTTGGGGAGAGTCACTGACCGAGACCCAGTACTTC
CASSWGESLTETQYF
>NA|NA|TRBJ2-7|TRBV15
TGTGCCACCAGCAGAGATCTGACCTACGAGCAGTACTTC
CATSRDLTYEQYF
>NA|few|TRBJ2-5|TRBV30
TGTGCCTGGAGTAGGTCAAGAGAGACCCAGTACTTC
CAWSRSRETQYF
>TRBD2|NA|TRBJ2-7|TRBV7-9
TGTGCCAGCAGCTTCTCATTTGGACTAGCGGGGGGCGAGCAGTACTTC
CASSFSFGLAGGEQYF
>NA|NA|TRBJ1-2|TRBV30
TGTGCCTGGAGTCCCGACAGGTTCTATGGCTACACCTTC
CAWSPDRFYGYTF
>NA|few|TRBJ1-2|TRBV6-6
TGTGCCAGCAGTGCAGGGAAGGGTGGCTACACCTTC
CASSAGKGGYTF
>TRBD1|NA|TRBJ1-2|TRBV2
TGTGCCAGCAGTCCCCGGACAGGGGGCCATGGCTACACCTTC
CASSPRTGGHGYTF
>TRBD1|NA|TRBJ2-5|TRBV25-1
TGTGCCAGCAGTGTAACAGGGGGAGAGGAGACCCAGTACTTC
CASSVTGGEETQYF
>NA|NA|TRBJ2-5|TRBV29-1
TGCAGCGGTTACAGGGAAGTGACCCAGTACTTC
CSGYREVTQYF
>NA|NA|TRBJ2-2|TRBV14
TGTGCCAGCAGTGAATTTAACACCGGGGAGCTGTTTTTT
CASSEFNTGELFF
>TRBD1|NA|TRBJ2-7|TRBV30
TGTGCCTGGATGGGCAGGGACAGGGGTAGCTACGAGCAGTACTTC
CAWMGRDRGSYEQYF
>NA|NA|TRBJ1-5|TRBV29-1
TGCAGCGTTGAAGTGGGGGAGGGTCAGCCCCAGCATTTT
CSVEVGEGQPQHF
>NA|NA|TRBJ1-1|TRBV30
TGTGCCTGTTCCAACACTGAAGCTTTCTTT
CACSNTEAFF
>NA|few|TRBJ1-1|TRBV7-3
TGTGCCAGCAGCTTAAACAGAGTGAACACTGAAGCTTTCTTT
CASSLNRVNTEAFF
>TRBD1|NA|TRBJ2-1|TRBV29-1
TGCAGCGTTGGGGACAGATATGAGCAGTTCTTC
CSVGDRYEQFF
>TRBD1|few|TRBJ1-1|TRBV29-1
TGCAGCGTTCTACAGGGGGAGAGGGCTTTCTTT
CSVLQGERAFF